This T cell receptor (beta chain) was sequenced during a study of cytomegalovirus exposure and HLA in healthy donors. Study observations and caveats: It has been reported that TCR beta sequences accurately predicted the HLA-A and HLA-B alleles of most subjects. Reportedly, fewer N-insertions than the roughly 690-donor mean appeared in an Asian-associated ancestry cluster in a later analysis.

In the case of this clone: What it binds is unknown.

This CDR3 spans 15 amino acids. Germline V gene data show CDR1 as MNHEY and CDR2 as SVGAGI. The V end lost 5 bases, the J end lost 8 bases, and 19 bases lay between the germline ends. Each of the donors was a healthy bone marrow donor. A multiplex PCR was run with 60 Vbeta primers and 13 Jbeta primers. Profiling relied on immunoSEQ multiplex PCR, and the TCRdb table lists in-frame clones only, not all of them. The data hold approximately 280,000 clones, with 70% to 90% observed a single time. The sequenced sample consisted of PBMCs. The J gene is TRBJ2-1, the V gene TRBV6-5; possibly TRBD2 for D (7 bases). The receptor was isolated from a woman under 30 in good health and CMV-seronegative. CDR3: CASSRGKGGPYEQFF. The CDR3 DNA is TGTGCCAGCAGTCGGGGGAAGGGGGGGCCTTATGAGCAGTTCTTC.